This TCR beta chain was recorded in a study of blood T cell repertoires in COVID-19. About the study: In each case, the material was cDNA or gDNA derived from T cells, B-cell-depleted T cells, or PBMCs.

Here immunoSEQ multiplex PCR was the method, and the copy in TCRdb shows in-frame clones only, minus some. The table includes approximately 60,000 clones, around 82% detected once. With 1 base removed from V and 0 bases from J, the gap between germline ends came to 22 bases. This CDR3 spans 20 amino acids. Germline CDR1 is LGHDT and CDR2 is YNNKEL (reference sequence). The sequencing input was peripheral blood. This clonotype was obtained from a human donor in a cohort sampled during active COVID-19. The V call is TRBV3-1 (or the pseudogene TRBV3-2), the J call TRBJ1-3, with D possibly matching TRBD1 (6 bases). CDR3 amino acids: CASSQVNWATGTLSGNTIYF. CDR3 nucleotides: TGTGCCAGCAGCCAAGTTAACTGGGCGACAGGTACCCTCTCTGGAAACACCATATATTTT.